The source of this TCR beta chain is a study of chemoradiotherapy in HPV16-positive cancers. Repertoires were sampled repeatedly during chemoradiotherapy. The protocol was immunoSEQ multiplex PCR, while the TCRdb copy is restricted to in-frame clones and leaves out a portion. The table lists 30,000 to 35,000 clones, approximately 90% of them singletons. As concerns this clone: Its antigen remains unknown.

Whole-study results and caveats: Non-HPV-specific T cells did not expand in tumors during treatment, whereas candidate HPV-specific clones and E7-related motifs did.

The sequence came from a human donor with HPV-associated anogenital cancer. Sequenced here: blood, sampled from a patient who underwent chemoradiotherapy.

CDR3 residues: CASSRGQSDKNIQYF. DNA of the CDR3: TGTGCCAGCAGCCGTGGACAGTCTGACAAAAACATTCAGTACTTC. The chain has TRBV7-2 and TRBJ2-4, with D perhaps matching TRBD1 (6 bases). This CDR3 contains 15 residues. V lost 5 bases and J 3 bases, leaving 14 bases between the germline ends. Germline V gene sequence: CDR1 SGHTA, CDR2 FQGNSA.